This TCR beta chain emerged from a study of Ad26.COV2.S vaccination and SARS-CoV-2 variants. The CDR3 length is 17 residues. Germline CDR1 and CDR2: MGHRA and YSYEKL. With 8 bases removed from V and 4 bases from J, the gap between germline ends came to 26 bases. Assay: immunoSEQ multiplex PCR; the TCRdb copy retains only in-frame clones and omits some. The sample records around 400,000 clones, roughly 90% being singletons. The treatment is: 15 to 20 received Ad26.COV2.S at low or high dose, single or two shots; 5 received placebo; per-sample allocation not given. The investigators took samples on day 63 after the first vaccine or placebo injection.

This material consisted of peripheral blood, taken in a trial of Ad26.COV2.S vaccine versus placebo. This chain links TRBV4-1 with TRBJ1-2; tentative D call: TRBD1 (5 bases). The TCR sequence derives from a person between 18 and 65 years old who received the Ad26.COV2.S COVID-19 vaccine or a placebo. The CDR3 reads CASGRPATITGIYGYTF. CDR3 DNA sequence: TGCGCCAGCGGCCGCCCCGCGACTATTACAGGAATCTATGGCTACACCTTC.